This TCR beta chain emerged from a study of graft-versus-host responses after intestinal transplantation. Lamina propria and intraepithelial lymphocytes were released by processing graft tissue. V lost 0 bases, J lost 2 bases, and 7 bases stayed unmatched. Germline-derived CDR1 and CDR2 are SGHRS and YFSETQ. The length of the CDR3 is 18 residues. The table came from immunoSEQ multiplex PCR; TCRdb's copy has only in-frame clones and leaves some out. The sample has 8,500 to 14,000 clones; 76% are singletons. Sequences were derived from ileum tissue, sampled 23 days after intestinal transplant. This receptor was obtained from a human patient who received an intestinal transplant, so some T cells may come from the graft donor. The V gene is TRBV5-1, the J gene TRBJ2-7; TRBD2 matches 14 bases. CDR3 DNA sequence: TGCGCCAGCAGCTTGGGGACTAGCGGGAGGTTAAGAGCCTACGAGCAGTACTTC. Amino acid sequence: CASSLGTSGRLRAYEQYF.